These 21 T cell receptor beta chains share one sample of origin, sequenced in a study of T cell responses to AZD1222 COVID-19 vaccine. Sequenced by immunoSEQ multiplex PCR; TCRdb stores in-frame clones only, minus some. Of 150,000 to 200,000 clones listed, 85% to 95% were seen once; the top ten hold about 0.9%. This specimen was peripheral blood, taken on day 0 of AZD1222 vaccination. These receptors originate from an adult in good health.

This clone has a handful of counts. The V and J genes are TRBV14 and TRBJ1-1; D is unresolved. CDR3 length: 11 residues. Trimming shortened V by 1 base and J by 6 bases, and 3 bases separated the two germline ends. Germline CDR1 and CDR2: SGHDN and FVKESK. The CDR3 loop is CASSQGPEAFF. The CDR3 DNA reads TGTGCCAGCAGCCAAGGGCCTGAAGCTTTCTTT.

The chain links TRBV4-3 to TRBJ2-2, with D perhaps TRBD2 (5 bases). CDR1 and CDR2 from the germline V gene are LGHNA and YSLEER. V was trimmed by 2 bases and J by 0 bases, leaving 13 bases between them. There are 17 residues in the CDR3. The CDR3: CASSQNTGNANTGELFF. The CDR3 DNA follows: TGCGCCAGCAGCCAAAATACCGGGAACGCGAACACCGGGGAGCTGTTTTTT.

The chain links TRBV7-9 to TRBJ2-7; D call uncertain. V lost 0 bases and J 3 bases, leaving 12 bases between the germline ends. Germline V gene data show CDR1 as SEHNR and CDR2 as FQNEAQ (reference sequence). The length of the CDR3 is 15 residues. In nucleotides, the CDR3 is TGTGCCAGCAGCTTAGCATTCGGCAGATACTACGAGCAGTACTTC. Amino acid sequence: CASSLAFGRYYEQYF.

The chain is built from TRBV12-3 or TRBV12-4 and TRBJ1-1, with D possibly being TRBD1 (6 bases). The V and J ends lost 6 bases and 4 bases respectively, with 12 bases between them. This CDR3 is 13 amino acids long. The CDR3 sequence: CASRLTGITEAFF. CDR3 bases: TGTGCCAGCAGATTAACAGGGATCACTGAAGCTTTCTTT.

This chain joins TRBV29-1 and TRBJ2-1; a possible D gene is TRBD2 (6 bases). In germline, CDR1 is SQVTM, CDR2 ANQGSEA. The CDR3 sequence is 14 residues long. Trimming removed 7 bases from V and 0 bases from J, with 13 bases in between. CDR3 amino acids: CSGTGLLSYNEQFF. In DNA, the CDR3 is TGCAGCGGAACGGGACTGCTCTCCTACAATGAGCAGTTCTTC.

The count of this clone is one. CDR3 sequence (DNA): TGTGCCAGCAGTTACATCAGGACCGTGGTGGGCTACACCTTC. It specifies CASSYIRTVVGYTF. The rearrangement joins TRBV6-2 or TRBV6-3 to TRBJ1-2; D not certain. Between the trimmed V and J ends, which lost 2 bases and 8 bases, there was a span of 15 bases. This CDR3 contains 14 residues. Germline loops: CDR1 MNHEY, CDR2 SVGEGT.

This chain joins TRBV3-1 (or the pseudogene TRBV3-2) and TRBJ1-1; weak D call: TRBD1 (5 bases). The germline gives CDR1 LGHDT, CDR2 YNNKEL (reference sequence). This CDR3 has 14 residues. The ends were cut back, 1 base at V and 5 bases at J, with 11 bases in the middle. The CDR3 sequence is CASSQGGGGTEAFF. CDR3 sequence (DNA): TGTGCCAGCAGCCAAGGGGGCGGGGGTACTGAAGCTTTCTTT.

This clone was counted once. This chain uses TRBV7-3 with TRBJ2-1; D may be TRBD1 (6 bases). Germline CDR1 and CDR2: SGHTA and FQGTGA. CDR3 length equals 16 residues. The V gene lost 0 bases and the J gene lost 0 bases, with 9 bases spanning the gap. CDR3 protein: CASSLTGQSSYNEQFF. The CDR3 bases are TGTGCCAGCAGCTTAACGGGACAAAGCTCCTACAATGAGCAGTTCTTC.

The chain couples TRBV5-5 to TRBJ2-1; 13 nucleotides line up with TRBD2. Germline loops: CDR1 SGHKS, CDR2 YYEKEE (reference sequence). The CDR3 is made up of 18 amino acids. V lost 1 base to trimming and J lost 0 bases; unmatched junction nucleotides: 4. The CDR3 region is CASSLRLAGGNSYNEQFF. The CDR3 region has the DNA TGTGCCAGCAGCTTGAGACTAGCGGGGGGTAACTCCTACAATGAGCAGTTCTTC.

The chain recombines TRBV10-3 with TRBJ1-4, with a possible D match to TRBD1 (6 bases). The germline gives CDR1 ENHRY, CDR2 SYGVKD. This CDR3 spans 18 amino acids. Trimming left V 0 bases short and J 4 bases short, with 18 bases between. In DNA, the CDR3 is TGTGCCATCAGTGAGTCTCAAGGACAGATATCAAGTAATGAAAAACTGTTTTTT. It yields the protein CAISESQGQISSNEKLFF.

The V and J genes are TRBV3-1 (or the pseudogene TRBV3-2) and TRBJ2-1, with no clear D. The V and J ends lost 1 base and 10 bases respectively, with 14 bases between them. This CDR3 contains 14 residues. Per germline, CDR1 LGHDT and CDR2 YNNKEL (reference sequence). The CDR3 here is CASSQGASSGEQFF. DNA for the CDR3: TGTGCCAGCAGCCAAGGAGCCTCGTCTGGGGAGCAGTTCTTC.

The rearrangement uses TRBV5-1 and TRBJ2-3, with D perhaps matching TRBD2 (6 bases). Trimming stripped 4 bases from V and 5 bases from J, with 11 bases between. Germline loops: CDR1 SGHRS, CDR2 YFSETQ. This CDR3 contains 13 residues. The CDR3 spells CASSRSSEDTQYF. For the CDR3, the DNA is TGCGCCAGCAGCCGTTCTAGCGAAGATACGCAGTATTTT. Variable domain in full (rest from reference TRBV5-1 and TRBJ2-3): KAGVTQTPRYLIKTRGQQVTLSCSPISGHRSVSWYQQTPGQGLQFLFEYFSETQRNKGNFPGRFSGRQFSNSRSEMNVSTLELGDSALYLCASSRSSEDTQYFGPGTRLTVL.

This sequence joins TRBV7-3 and TRBJ2-5; 9 bases are shared with TRBD1. The length of the CDR3 is 16 residues. The V gene's germline CDR1 is SGHTA and CDR2 FQGTGA. With 5 bases clipped from V and 5 bases from J, the junction kept 12 bases outside the gene matches. The CDR3 loop is CASSRTGEMGKETQYF. The CDR3 nucleotides are TGTGCCAGCAGCCGGACAGGGGAGATGGGGAAGGAGACCCAGTACTTC.

The V and J genes are TRBV21-1 and TRBJ1-5. TRBV21-1 is listed as a pseudogene. CDR3 size: 17 residues. For the CDR3, the DNA is TGTGCCAGCACCGCCGGGGCGAAAAAAACCCGGGTTCAGCCCCAGCATTTT. This gives the protein CASTAGAKKTRVQPQHF.

This rearrangement joins TRBV5-1 to TRBJ1-1; 9 nucleotides agree with TRBD1. The V gene's germline CDR1 is SGHRS and CDR2 YFSETQ. J lost 1 base, V lost 0 bases, and 4 bases had no gene match. This CDR3 is built from 16 residues. CDR3 loop: CASSLDRGQGNTEAFF. CDR3 bases: TGCGCCAGCAGCTTGGACAGGGGGCAGGGGAACACTGAAGCTTTCTTT.

V usage is TRBV11-3 and J usage is TRBJ2-2, with D perhaps matching TRBD1 (6 bases). CDR1 and CDR2 (germline): SGHNT, YENEEA. The CDR3 sequence is 15 residues long. The ends were cut back, 7 bases at V and 4 bases at J, with 16 bases in the middle. The CDR3 nucleotides read TGTGCCAGCAACCCTCAGGGGTTGAGCACCGGGGAGCTGTTTTTT. The encoded protein is CASNPQGLSTGELFF.

V gene TRBV3-1 (or the pseudogene TRBV3-2) combines with J gene TRBJ1-1; 10 bases align to TRBD1. There are 15 residues in the CDR3. CDR1 is LGHDT, CDR2 YNNKEL, per germline (reference sequence). The J segment lost 6 bases and the V segment lost 3 bases, leaving 7 bases of the junction unmatched. The CDR3 is CASSQPGQGISEAFF. The DNA for the CDR3 is TGTGCCAGCAGCCAGCCGGGACAGGGGATCTCTGAAGCTTTCTTT.

The chain couples TRBV15 to TRBJ1-2; no firm D call. Germline V gene data show CDR1 as LNHNV and CDR2 as YYDKDF (reference sequence). V lost 0 bases to trimming and J lost 8 bases, with 10 bases between them. CDR3 length equals 13 residues. The CDR3 reads CATSRDELKGYTF. In nucleotides, the CDR3 is TGTGCCACCAGCAGAGATGAATTGAAGGGCTACACCTTC.

The chain recombines TRBV3-1 (or the pseudogene TRBV3-2) with TRBJ1-1; D unclear. Trimming took off 0 bases at V and 5 bases at J, with 10 bases between the two ends. CDR3 size: 14 residues. From germline, CDR1 is LGHDT and CDR2 YNNKEL (reference sequence). CDR3 DNA sequence: TGTGCCAGCAGCCAAGACACGGTCAGGACTGAAGCTTTCTTT. Its translation: CASSQDTVRTEAFF.

The rearrangement joins TRBV11-2 to TRBJ2-2; 7 bases match TRBD2. From germline, CDR1 is SGHAT and CDR2 FQNNGV. The V gene end was trimmed by 2 bases and the J gene end by 6 bases; junction bases not matched to a gene: 9. This CDR3 has 16 amino acids. CDR3 DNA sequence: TGTGCCAGCAGCTTAATTCGGGCGGGGGTGGCCGGGGAGCTGTTTTTT. Translating it yields CASSLIRAGVAGELFF.

The rearrangement links TRBV7-6 to TRBJ2-1; 10 bases align to TRBD2. Germline V gene sequence: CDR1 SGHVS, CDR2 FNYEAQ. The length of the CDR3 is 17 residues. The ends lost 0 bases at V and 4 bases at J; junction bases unmatched: 6. This CDR3 is CASSLAPVAGGYNEQFF. As DNA, the CDR3 is TGTGCCAGCAGCTTAGCTCCGGTAGCGGGGGGATACAATGAGCAGTTCTTC.